This TCR beta chain stems from a study of blood T cell repertoires in COVID-19 (TCRdb year 2020). General notes on the study: The collaborator samples originated in the United States, Italy and Spain and spanned the acute and convalescent phases of COVID-19. The prospective study material was composed of cDNA or gDNA derived from T cells, B-cell-depleted T cells, or PBMCs. The dataset comprised deeply sampled blood TCRbeta repertoires from subjects exposed to, actively infected with, or recovered from COVID-19. The repertoires were released in a freely available public database intended as a resource for research on the immune response to SARS-CoV-2. The samples were drawn from the first 160 participants of the ongoing ImmuneRACE study and from 1,254 subjects provided by 6 global collaborators. Sample metadata almost always included a de-identified subject ID, COVID-19 status, age in years and sex. Where HLA class I and class II types were available, the types were taken from metadata supplied by the sample provider, not from assay-based typing.

TCRbeta CDR3 regions were amplified from genomic DNA by means of the immunoSEQ Assay, a bias-controlled multiplex PCR. The authors processed their data as follows. The number of nucleated cells in each sample was estimated from the amplification of reference gene primers within the assay. To quantify the absolute abundance of each unique TCRbeta CDR3 rearrangement, sequence reads were collapsed and filtered. For each sample, productive Simpson clonality was calculated as the square root of Simpson's diversity index across productive rearrangements. TCRdb holds this immuneACCESS table with in-frame rearrangements only. Some clones are missing; in checked studies, unresolved V genes explain under half, and the rest has no known cause. That table furnishes V, J and clone size, whereas the DNA furnished D and trimming. This sample holds about 74,000 clones; approximately 79% were observed only once. Roughly 15% of the sample belongs to the ten largest clones.

Collaborating institutions collected whole blood in K2EDTA tubes following their own protocols. Collaborator samples were shipped for TCRbeta analysis as frozen whole blood, isolated PBMCs, or DNA extracted from either sample type. V is trimmed back by 0 bases and J by 7 bases, and the junction contains 5 bases that no gene match accounts for. Counted from cysteine to phenylalanine, this CDR3 has 14 amino acids. Only the CDR3 portion is preserved as DNA: 42 bases, with reading frame beginning at the first base. CDR1 is given as SGHRS and CDR2 as YFSETQ, both from the germline V gene. The paper's findings and limits, for the study overall: Clinical and demographic metadata were provided uncurated, with the amount varying by source and participant.

This clone was observed a single time. The clone's antigen remains unknown. Nothing much larger sits one base from this clone, and base qualities are not available. The sequenced material came from peripheral blood. This receptor was taken from a man between 65 and 85 years old with active or convalescent COVID-19. The rearranged segments are TRBV5-1 and TRBJ2-7; 9 central nucleotides agree with TRBD1. The DNA sequence follows: TGCGCCAGCAGCTTGGCACAGGGGGCCGGAGAGCAGTACTTC. This gives the protein CASSLAQGAGEQYF.